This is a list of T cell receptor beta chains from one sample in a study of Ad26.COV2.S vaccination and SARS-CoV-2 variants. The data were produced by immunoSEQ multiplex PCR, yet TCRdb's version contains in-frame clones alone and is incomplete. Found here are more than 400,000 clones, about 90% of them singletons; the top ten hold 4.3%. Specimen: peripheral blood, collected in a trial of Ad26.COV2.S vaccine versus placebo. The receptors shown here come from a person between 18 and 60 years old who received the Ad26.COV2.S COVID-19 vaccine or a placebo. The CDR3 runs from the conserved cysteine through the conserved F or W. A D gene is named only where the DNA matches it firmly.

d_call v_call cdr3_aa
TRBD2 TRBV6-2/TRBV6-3 CASSWTSGRAGYNEQFF
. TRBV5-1 CASSLEGGELFF
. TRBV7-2 CASSSFKVPKGTQYF
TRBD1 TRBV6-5 CASSYSPPQGYEQYF
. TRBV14 CASSRNVLAAYNEQFF
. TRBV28 CASSLPGLMNTEAFF
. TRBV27 CASSQGSSYNEQFF
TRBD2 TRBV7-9 CASSLGPRGQGGNYNEQFF
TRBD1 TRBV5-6 CASSSPDRGGYGYTF
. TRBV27 CASSLYAARGDQETQYF
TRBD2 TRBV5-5 CASSLSGTSGRRMNEQFF
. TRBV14 CASSQDGSGANVLTF
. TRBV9 CASSSRAEGYTF
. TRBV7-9 CASSRGVGEKLFF
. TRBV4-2 CASSQDGVIGGLLSGNTIYF
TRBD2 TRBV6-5 CASSKSLAGDYEQYF
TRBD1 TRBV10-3 CAIRQGSSYEQYF
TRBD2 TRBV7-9 CASSRSGRPSYEQYF
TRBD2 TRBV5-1 CASSLRLSLAVNSQETQYF
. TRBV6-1 CASSEAPRNGETQYF
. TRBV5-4 CASSLVGRSGETQYF
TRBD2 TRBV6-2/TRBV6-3 CASSSTSGRGSSYEQYF